This TCR beta chain was sequenced for a study of blood T cells in healthy people across ages. For the study at large: Researchers report that template switching captured about one barcoded beta molecule per two T cells.

The authors ran a second PCR of about 7 to 11 cycles using a sample-barcoded 5' primer and a J-beta primer mix. Each cDNA molecule was tagged by a template-switch adaptor with 12 random nucleotides. TCRdb reprocessed the 5' RACE reads with MiXCR, giving one entry per CDR3 protein. The table lists some 690,000 distinct CDR3 sequences, over 20% of them singletons. The study drew donors from healthy Caucasian individuals in Russia aged roughly 6 to 90. This clonotype was detected many times. From germline, CDR1 is MNHNY and CDR2 SVGAGI (reference sequence). The V gene lost 2 bases and the J gene lost 0 bases, with 5 bases spanning the gap. The CDR3 spans 14 residues.

The sequenced sample was blood. The receptor was isolated from a man aged 65-85 years in good health. The chain carries TRBV6-6 and TRBJ1-5; unclear D gene. The CDR3 loop reads CASSYGDSNQPQHF. CDR3 DNA sequence: TGTGCCAGCAGTTACGGTGATAGCAATCAGCCCCAGCATTTT.